A single sample gave rise to the 9 T cell receptor beta chains below, sequenced in a study of control samples from healthy donors and cancer patients (dated by TCRdb to the early 2020s). The library was produced with the immunoSEQ multiplex PCR assay. Not all clones reach the TCRdb copy of this immuneACCESS table, which keeps in-frame sequences only. Checked studies attribute under half of the gap to unresolved V genes and leave the rest unexplained. Counted in this sample were just over 150,000 clones; roughly 89% of them appeared once. The ten largest make up approximately 12% of the sample. The sequenced sample was blood. These receptors were collected from a young man in good health.

The V gene is TRBV25-1, the J gene TRBJ1-2; a weak D match, TRBD1 (5 bases). Germline loops: CDR1 MGHDK, CDR2 SYGVNS. V shed 3 bases and J shed 5 bases, with 16 bases lying between them. The CDR3 contains 15 residues. The CDR3 sequence: CASSDPRGLMYGYTF. CDR3 DNA sequence: TGTGCCAGCAGTGACCCGAGGGGCCTTATGTATGGCTACACCTTC.

The chain is built from TRBV9 and TRBJ2-1; 7 bases are a match to TRBD2. V shed 0 bases, J shed 0 bases, and the junction held 3 bases outside the gene matches. The CDR3 contains 16 residues. Germline V lookup: CDR1 SGDLS, CDR2 YYNGEE. CDR3 sequence (DNA): TGTGCCAGCAGCGTAGCCGGCGGGAGCTCCTACAATGAGCAGTTCTTC. It yields the protein CASSVAGGSSYNEQFF.

The rearrangement links TRBV20-1 to TRBJ2-5; D gene ambiguous. Germline V gene sequence: CDR1 DFQATT, CDR2 SNEGSKA (reference sequence). This CDR3 contains 13 residues. Trimming shortened V by 3 bases and J by 1 base, and 9 bases separated the two germline ends. Here the CDR3 reads CSASYGVQETQYF. As DNA, the CDR3 is TGCAGTGCTAGTTATGGGGTCCAAGAGACCCAGTACTTC.

The gene calls are TRBV12-5 and TRBJ2-5, with 9 bases matching TRBD1. This CDR3 is built from 14 residues. Germline V gives CDR1 LGHNT, CDR2 FRNRAP. Unmatched junction bases numbered 4, after V lost 1 base and J lost 7 bases. This CDR3 reads CASGLGQGEVTQYF. The DNA of the CDR3 is TGTGCTAGTGGTTTGGGACAGGGGGAAGTGACCCAGTACTTC.

The chain uses TRBV11-2 and TRBJ1-5; no clear D. The CDR3 has 13 amino acids. V lost 1 base and J 5 bases, leaving 6 bases between the germline ends. Germline CDR1 SGHAT, CDR2 FQNNGV. The CDR3 protein is CASSLVVDQPQHF. The CDR3 DNA reads TGTGCCAGCAGCTTAGTTGTAGATCAGCCCCAGCATTTT.

The genes are TRBV7-9 and TRBJ1-1; possible D gene TRBD1, 5 bases. Trimming pared 5 bases from V and 3 bases from J, leaving 13 bases between. The CDR3 spans 14 residues. Germline V gene data show CDR1 as SEHNR and CDR2 as FQNEAQ (reference sequence). The CDR3 protein is CASSRVTGDTEAFF. The CDR3, as DNA: TGTGCCAGCAGCCGAGTAACGGGGGACACTGAAGCTTTCTTT.

This chain joins TRBV29-1 and TRBJ2-7, with 10 bases aligning to TRBD1. The length of the CDR3 is 13 residues. With V trimmed by 5 bases and J by 2 bases, 3 bases remained unmatched. Germline V gene sequence: CDR1 SQVTM, CDR2 ANQGSEA. The DNA for the CDR3 is TGCAGCGTTCACGGACAGGGGGCCTACGAGCAGTACTTC. This translates into CSVHGQGAYEQYF.

CDR3 sequence: CASNGRLAGGSSYEQYF. CDR3 in DNA: TGTGCCAGCAATGGCCGGCTAGCGGGGGGGAGCTCCTACGAGCAGTACTTC. The rearrangement links TRBV21-1 to TRBJ2-7; the table gives TRBD2 as D, unverified against the DNA. TRBV21-1 is assigned pseudogene status. The CDR3 consists of 17 residues.

This clone was counted a few times. The chain recombines TRBV14 with TRBJ2-2; no firm D call. Germline assignment: CDR1 SGHDN and CDR2 FVKESK. This CDR3 comprises 13 residues. Trimming removed 4 bases from V and 5 bases from J, with 8 bases in between. For the CDR3, the DNA is TGTGCCAGCAGCCCTATCAAGACCGGGGAGCTGTTTTTT. Translated: CASSPIKTGELFF.